A single T cell receptor beta chain is shown here with its context. Its antigen is as yet unknown. This entry comes from a study of T cells in Graves' hyperthyroidism and ophthalmopathy. Recently diagnosed hyperthyroidism of less than 2 months' duration affected patients aged 18 to 65. This sample holds PBMCs from approximately 9 ml fresh peripheral blood. The study's findings and limits: Peripheral blood also featured most of the thyroid clonotypes expanded above 0.001.

Regions amplified from RNA transcripts were the TCR beta CDR3 regions. With the HTBI primer set, the TCR CDR3 went through a first round of RT-PCR. TCRdb reprocessed the multiplex PCR reads via MiXCR and lists one record per CDR3 protein. The data show fewer than 450,000 distinct CDR3 sequences, about a sixth seen once. The sample comprised blood. This TCR came from a woman in her 30s with Graves' hyperthyroidism that later progressed to Graves' ophthalmopathy.

The chain's CDR3 is CASSLGTSGNGDTQYF. Written as DNA, the CDR3 is TGTGCCAGCAGCCTAGGGACTAGCGGGAATGGAGATACGCAGTATTTT. J is TRBJ2-3 and V is TRBV11-2; 13 positions agree with TRBD2. J gave up 5 bases and V 5 bases, and 7 bases lay outside the gene matches. The CDR3 runs 16 residues. Germline lookup yields CDR1 SGHAT and CDR2 FQNNGV.